A selection of T cell receptor beta chains follows, all from one sample in a study of cytomegalovirus exposure and HLA in healthy donors. Sequenced by immunoSEQ multiplex PCR; TCRdb stores in-frame clones only, minus some. The sample yields approximately 180,000 clones, about 80% seen once. Specimen: PBMCs. The receptors were gathered from an older woman in good health and CMV-seropositive. Each CDR3 is given with its conserved first and last residue. The D gene is left open where the match is weak. Clone size is stated in some rows and not others, as once, few, many or a class when expanded.

16	.	.	TRBJ2-4	TRBV9	CAPASVLRLTKNIQYF	TGTGCTCCCGCCTCTGTCCTTCGACTAACCAAAAACATTCAGTACTTC
15	TRBD1	.	TRBJ1-5	TRBV5-5	CASSLGQGNNQPQHF	TGTGCCAGCAGCTTGGGACAGGGGAACAATCAGCCCCAGCATTTT
15	.	.	TRBJ2-5	TRBV5-5	CASSLDPGIQETQYF	TGTGCCAGCAGCTTGGACCCAGGGATTCAAGAGACCCAGTACTTC
17	TRBD1	.	TRBJ1-2	TRBV7-8	CASSSFARQGANYGYTF	TGTGCCAGCAGCTCTTTCGCCCGACAGGGCGCTAACTATGGCTACACCTTC
13	TRBD1	once	TRBJ1-2	TRBV6-5	CASRTGDGYGYTF	TGTGCCAGCAGAACAGGGGACGGCTATGGCTACACCTTC
19	TRBD2	.	TRBJ2-2	TRBV7-3	CASSPRLAGGARGTGELFF	TGTGCCAGCAGCCCCCGACTAGCGGGGGGCGCCCGGGGGACCGGGGAGCTGTTTTTT
12	.	once	TRBJ2-5	TRBV2	CASKRTEETQYF	TGTGCCAGCAAAAGGACAGAAGAGACCCAGTACTTC
14	.	.	TRBJ1-5	TRBV6-5	CASRARGLNQPQHF	TGTGCCAGCAGAGCTCGAGGGTTGAATCAGCCCCAGCATTTT
13	.	.	TRBJ1-1	TRBV5-1	CASGWTMNTEAFF	TGCGCCAGCGGATGGACTATGAACACTGAAGCTTTCTTT
16	.	.	TRBJ2-5	TRBV5-1	CASSLAVQGGQETQYF	TGCGCCAGCAGCCTGGCGGTTCAGGGTGGCCAAGAGACCCAGTACTTC
14	.	few	TRBJ2-3	TRBV11-2	CASSFGSGGDTQYF	TGTGCCAGCAGCTTCGGGAGCGGAGGAGATACGCAGTATTTT
17	.	.	TRBJ2-1	TRBV6-1	CASSDPGGTSSYNEQFF	TGTGCCAGCAGTGATCCTGGGGGCACGAGCTCCTACAATGAGCAGTTCTTC
14	.	once	TRBJ1-2	TRBV15	CATSRDLQDYGYTF	TGTGCCACCAGCAGAGATCTTCAGGACTATGGCTACACCTTC